The TCR beta chain described here comes from a study of blood T cell repertoires in COVID-19. Across the whole study: From the United States, Italy and Spain came samples of acute and convalescent COVID-19. PBMCs, B-cell-depleted T cells, or T cells were the source of the cDNA or gDNA that made up the material.

Original processing methods: Reference gene primer amplification gave estimated nucleated cell counts. Sequencing used immunoSEQ multiplex PCR; TCRdb keeps in-frame clones, though not all of them. The DNA was the basis for D and trimming; V, J and clone size are from that table. The sample records around 300,000 clones, roughly nine tenths being singletons. The germline CDR1 and CDR2 sequences are SGHRS and YFSETQ. The CDR3 contains 15 residues. Losses at the gene ends were 2 bases for V and 5 bases for J; bases not matched to a gene: 6. The chain recombines TRBV5-1 with TRBJ2-7, with 11 bases identical to TRBD2. The sequence came from a man in his fifties with acute or convalescent COVID-19. The sequencing sample was made of peripheral blood. This chain's CDR3 is CASSFSSTSGDEQYF. The CDR3 nucleotides are TGCGCCAGCAGCTTCTCCTCGACTAGCGGGGACGAGCAGTACTTC.